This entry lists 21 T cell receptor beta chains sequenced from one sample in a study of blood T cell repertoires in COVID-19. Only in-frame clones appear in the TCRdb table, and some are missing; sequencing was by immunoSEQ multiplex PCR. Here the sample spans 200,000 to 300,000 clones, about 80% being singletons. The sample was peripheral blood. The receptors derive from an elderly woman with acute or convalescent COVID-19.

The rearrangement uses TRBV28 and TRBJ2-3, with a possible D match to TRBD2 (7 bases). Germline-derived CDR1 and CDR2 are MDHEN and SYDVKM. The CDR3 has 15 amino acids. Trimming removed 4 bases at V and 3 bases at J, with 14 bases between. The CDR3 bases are TGTGCCAGCAGTTACGGGGAGGGGGGAACAGATACGCAGTATTTT. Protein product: CASSYGEGGTDTQYF. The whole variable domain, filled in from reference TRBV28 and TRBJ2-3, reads DVKVTQSSRYLVKRTGEKVFLECVQDMDHENMFWYRQDPGLGLRLIYFSYDVKMKEKGDIPEGYSVSREKKERFSLILESASTNQTSMYLCASSYGEGGTDTQYFGPGTRLTVL.

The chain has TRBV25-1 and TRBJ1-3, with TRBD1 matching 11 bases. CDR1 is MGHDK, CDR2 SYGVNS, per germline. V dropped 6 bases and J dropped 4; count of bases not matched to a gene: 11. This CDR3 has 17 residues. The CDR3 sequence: CASSRTGGAWGGNTIYF. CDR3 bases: TGTGCCAGCAGCCGGACAGGGGGCGCCTGGGGAGGAAACACCATATATTTT.

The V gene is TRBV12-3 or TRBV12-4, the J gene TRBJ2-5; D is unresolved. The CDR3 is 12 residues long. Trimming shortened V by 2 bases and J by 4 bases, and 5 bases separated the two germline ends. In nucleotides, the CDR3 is TGTGCCAGCAGTTTATTAGTAGAGACCCAGTACTTC. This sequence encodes CASSLLVETQYF.

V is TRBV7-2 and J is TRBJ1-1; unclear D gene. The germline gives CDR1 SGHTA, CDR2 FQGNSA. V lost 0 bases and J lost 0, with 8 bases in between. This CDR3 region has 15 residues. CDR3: CASSLARFLNTEAFF. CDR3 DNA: TGTGCCAGCAGCTTAGCTCGGTTTTTGAACACTGAAGCTTTCTTT.

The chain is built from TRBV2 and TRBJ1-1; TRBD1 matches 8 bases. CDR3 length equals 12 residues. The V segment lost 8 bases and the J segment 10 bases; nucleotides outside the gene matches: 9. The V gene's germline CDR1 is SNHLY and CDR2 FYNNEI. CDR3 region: CASRPTGGGAFF. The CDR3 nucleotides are TGTGCCAGCCGTCCAACAGGGGGGGGAGCTTTCTTT. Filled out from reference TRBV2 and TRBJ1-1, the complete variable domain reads EPEVTQTPSHQVTQMGQEVILRCVPISNHLYFYWYRQILGQKVEFLVSFYNNEISEKSEIFDDQFSVERPDGSNFTLKIRSTKLEDSAMYFCASRPTGGGAFFGQGTRLTVV.

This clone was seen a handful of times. The CDR3 sequence is CASSPPQGIAEAFF. Here the CDR3 DNA reads TGTGCCAGCAGTCCCCCACAGGGGATCGCTGAAGCTTTCTTT. V usage is TRBV6-5 and J usage is TRBJ1-1, with 7 bases lining up with TRBD1. J was trimmed by 6 bases and V by 5 bases; bases with no gene match: 9. Germline CDR1 is MNHEY and CDR2 is SVGAGI. CDR3 length equals 14 residues.

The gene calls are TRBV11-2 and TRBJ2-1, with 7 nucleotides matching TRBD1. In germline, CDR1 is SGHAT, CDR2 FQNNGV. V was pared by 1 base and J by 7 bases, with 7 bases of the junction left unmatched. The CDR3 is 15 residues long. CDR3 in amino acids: CASSLGGGLKNEQFF. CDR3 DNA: TGTGCCAGCAGCTTAGGAGGGGGCCTAAAGAATGAGCAGTTCTTC.

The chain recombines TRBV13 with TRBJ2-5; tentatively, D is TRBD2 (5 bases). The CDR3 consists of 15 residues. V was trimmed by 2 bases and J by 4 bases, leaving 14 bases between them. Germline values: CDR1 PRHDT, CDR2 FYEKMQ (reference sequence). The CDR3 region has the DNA TGTGCCAGCAGCTTAAGTCTAGCCTCGGGAGAGACCCAGTACTTC. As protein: CASSLSLASGETQYF.

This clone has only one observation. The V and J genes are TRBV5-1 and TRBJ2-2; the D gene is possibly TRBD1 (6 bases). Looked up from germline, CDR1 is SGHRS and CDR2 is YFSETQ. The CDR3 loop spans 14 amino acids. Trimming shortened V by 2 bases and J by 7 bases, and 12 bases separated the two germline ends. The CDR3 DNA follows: TGCGCCAGCAGCTTAGATGGGGGCGGCGGGGAGCTGTTTTTT. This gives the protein CASSLDGGGGELFF.

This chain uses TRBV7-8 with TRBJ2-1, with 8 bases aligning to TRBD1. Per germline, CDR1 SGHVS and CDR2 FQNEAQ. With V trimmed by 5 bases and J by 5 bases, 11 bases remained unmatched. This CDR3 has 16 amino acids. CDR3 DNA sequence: TGTGCCAGCAGCCATAAGCAGGGGGCGGGGAACAATGAGCAGTTCTTC. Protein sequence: CASSHKQGAGNNEQFF.

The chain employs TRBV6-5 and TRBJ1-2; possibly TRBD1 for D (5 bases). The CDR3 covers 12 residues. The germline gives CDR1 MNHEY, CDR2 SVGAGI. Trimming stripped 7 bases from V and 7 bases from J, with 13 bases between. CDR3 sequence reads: CASTRRGVGYTF. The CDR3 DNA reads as TGTGCCAGCACGAGGCGGGGGGTTGGCTACACCTTC.

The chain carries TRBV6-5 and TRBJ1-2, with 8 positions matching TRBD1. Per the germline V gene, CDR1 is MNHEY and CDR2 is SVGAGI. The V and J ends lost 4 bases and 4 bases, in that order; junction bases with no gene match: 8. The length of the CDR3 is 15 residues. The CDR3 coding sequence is TGTGCCAGCAGTTCTCTTAGTACAGGGGGCTATGGCTACACCTTC. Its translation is CASSSLSTGGYGYTF.

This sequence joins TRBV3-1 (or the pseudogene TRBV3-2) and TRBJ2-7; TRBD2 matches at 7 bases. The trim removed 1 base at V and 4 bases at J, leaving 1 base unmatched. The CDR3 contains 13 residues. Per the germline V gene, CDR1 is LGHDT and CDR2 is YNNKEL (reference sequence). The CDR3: CASSQGRGYEQYF. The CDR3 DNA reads TGTGCCAGCAGCCAAGGGCGGGGGTACGAGCAGTACTTC.

The CDR3 DNA sequence: TGTGCCAGCAGCTTAGTCCACTCTACAACTAATGAAAAACTGTTTTTT. Its protein is CASSLVHSTTNEKLFF. The chain recombines TRBV7-9 with TRBJ1-4; no clear D gene. The CDR3 has 16 amino acids. V was trimmed by 1 base and J by 0 bases, leaving 9 bases between them. CDR1 is SEHNR and CDR2 is FQNEAQ in the germline V gene (reference sequence).

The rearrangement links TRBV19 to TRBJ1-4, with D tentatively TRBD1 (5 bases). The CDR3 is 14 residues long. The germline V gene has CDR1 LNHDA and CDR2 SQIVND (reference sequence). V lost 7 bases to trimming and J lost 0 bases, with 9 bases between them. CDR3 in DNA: TGTGCCAGTAATCCGACAGCAACTAATGAAAAACTGTTTTTT. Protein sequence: CASNPTATNEKLFF.

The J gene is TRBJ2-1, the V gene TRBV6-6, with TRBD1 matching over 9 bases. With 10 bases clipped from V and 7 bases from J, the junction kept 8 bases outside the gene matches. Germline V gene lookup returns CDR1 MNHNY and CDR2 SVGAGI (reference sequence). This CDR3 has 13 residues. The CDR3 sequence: CATGTGTRNEQFF. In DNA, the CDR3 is TGTGCCACGGGGACAGGGACAAGGAATGAGCAGTTCTTC.

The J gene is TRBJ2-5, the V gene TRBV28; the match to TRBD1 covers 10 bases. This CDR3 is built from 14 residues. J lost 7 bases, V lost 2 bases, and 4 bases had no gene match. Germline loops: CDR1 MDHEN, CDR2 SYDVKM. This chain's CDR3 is CASSLDRGQGTQYF. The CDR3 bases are TGTGCCAGCAGTTTAGACAGGGGGCAGGGGACCCAGTACTTC.

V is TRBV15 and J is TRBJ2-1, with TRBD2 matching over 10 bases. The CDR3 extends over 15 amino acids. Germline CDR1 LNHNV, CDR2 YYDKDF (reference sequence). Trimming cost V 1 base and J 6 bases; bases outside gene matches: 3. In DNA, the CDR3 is TGTGCCACCAGCAGAGTGGAGCGGGGGGGCAATGAGCAGTTCTTC. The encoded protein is CATSRVERGGNEQFF.

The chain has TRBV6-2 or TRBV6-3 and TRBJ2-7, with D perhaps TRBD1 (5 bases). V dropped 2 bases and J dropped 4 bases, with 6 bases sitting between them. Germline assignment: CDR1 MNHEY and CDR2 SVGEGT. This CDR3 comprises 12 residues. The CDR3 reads CASSYQGYEQYF. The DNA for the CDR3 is TGTGCCAGCAGTTACCAGGGTTACGAGCAGTACTTC.

The CDR3 reads CAWSTTTGGNTDTQYF. CDR3 bases: TGTGCCTGGAGTACCACGACGGGGGGAAACACAGATACGCAGTATTTT. The chain combines TRBV30 with TRBJ2-3, with 7 bases that match TRBD2. The junction had 10 bases not matched to a gene; V was cut back by 2 bases and J by 2 bases. This CDR3 has 16 residues. Looked up from germline, CDR1 is GTSNPN and CDR2 is SVGIG (reference sequence).

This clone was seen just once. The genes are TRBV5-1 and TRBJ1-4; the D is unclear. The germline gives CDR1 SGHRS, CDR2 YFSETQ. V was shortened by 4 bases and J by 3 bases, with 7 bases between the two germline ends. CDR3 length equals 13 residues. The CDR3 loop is CASSPSPNEKLFF. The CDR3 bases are TGCGCCAGCAGCCCGTCCCCTAATGAAAAACTGTTTTTT.